The present T cell receptor beta chain was sequenced within a study of somatic mutations in cytotoxic T cells in rheumatoid arthritis. The overall study: Blood from the patient (roughly 30 ml EDTA) was drawn right after diagnosis, pretreatment. Flow-sorting brought some V beta antibody-stained T-cell populations to nearly 100% purity, V beta1+ cells sequenced for TCRB among them. Study-wide results and limits: Comparison of CD8+ T-cell clonality between rheumatoid arthritis patients and age-matched healthy controls yielded no significant difference.

As processed by the authors: Expanded CD8+ clones from patients, those larger than 1%, seldom had a match among published virus-specific TCRB sequences. The data were produced by immunoSEQ multiplex PCR, yet TCRdb's version contains in-frame clones alone and is incomplete. V and J calls and clone size are as listed in that table; D and trimming were resolved from the DNA. The top ten clones hold over 25% of a sample with roughly 13,000 clones, less than 80% of them seen once. Turning to this clone: Antigen unknown.

Trimming took 5 bases from V and 2 from J, leaving 15 bases between them. Germline CDR1 reads SGDLS; CDR2 reads YYNGEE. The CDR3 sequence is 15 residues long. The chain links TRBV9 to TRBJ2-3; possibly TRBD2 for D (5 bases). Sequencing input: CD8+ T cells sorted from blood. The sequence came from an adult with rheumatoid arthritis. CDR3 DNA sequence: TGTGCCAGCAGTGAATTTTCGGGGATCACAGATACGCAGTATTTT. Its protein product is CASSEFSGITDTQYF.